The T cell receptor (beta chain) described here comes from a study of cytomegalovirus exposure and HLA in healthy donors. In the PCR, 60 Vbeta and 13 Jbeta primers were used. TCRdb's copy holds only in-frame clones and misses some; the assay was immunoSEQ multiplex PCR. The sample lists 80,000 to 95,000 clones; approximately 71% were seen once. Input material: PBMCs. This clonotype originated in a young woman in good health and CMV-seropositive.

DNA for the CDR3: TGTGCCAGCAGTTACGGACGGGACAGGGGGAATGAAAAACTGTTTTTT. Encoded protein: CASSYGRDRGNEKLFF. This rearrangement joins TRBV6-5 to TRBJ1-4; 11 positions match TRBD1. Trimming took 2 bases from V and 5 from J; bases not matched to a gene: 4. The CDR3 is made up of 16 amino acids. CDR1 is MNHEY, CDR2 SVGAGI, per germline.